This T cell receptor beta chain was sequenced in a study of cytomegalovirus exposure and HLA in healthy donors. Trimming at V came to 2 bases and at J to 4 bases, leaving 4 bases not matched to a gene. The CDR3 runs to 14 residues. CDR1 is SGHTA, CDR2 FQGNSA, per germline. The PCR contained 60 Vbeta and 13 Jbeta primers. Measured with immunoSEQ multiplex PCR; TCRdb has only the in-frame clones, and not every one. The sample has 100,000 to 150,000 clones; roughly 80% are singletons. The specimen sequenced was PBMCs. V gene TRBV7-2 combines with J gene TRBJ2-5, with 7 bases identical to TRBD2. The clonotype originates from a man younger than 45 in good health and CMV-seropositive. The CDR3 region is CASSLSRGVETQYF. CDR3 bases: TGTGCCAGCAGCTTAAGTCGGGGGGTAGAGACCCAGTACTTC. The full variable domain, completed using reference TRBV7-2 and TRBJ2-5, is GAGVSQSPSNKVTEKGKDVELRCDPISGHTALYWYRQSLGQGLEFLIYFQGNSAPDKSGLPSDRFSAERTGGSVSTLTIQRTQQEDSAVYLCASSLSRGVETQYFGPGTRLLVL.